This T cell receptor (beta chain) was documented in a study of OX40 agonist ivuxolimab in advanced cancers. Study in general: At 0.01 to 10 mg/kg, ivuxolimab was administered intravenously to patients every 2 weeks. A mean age of around 60 years, range roughly 20 to 90, was recorded, and 82.7% were male. General study results and limits: More expanded clones were seen, on average, in CD8+ T cells than in CD4+.

Germline V gene lookup returns CDR1 LNHDA and CDR2 SQIVND (reference sequence). The CDR3 sequence is 15 residues long. Trimming left V 6 bases short and J 4 bases short, with 15 bases between. Generated by immunoSEQ multiplex PCR, the TCRdb table keeps only in-frame clones and is missing some. The sample records about 62,000 clones, about four fifths being singletons. About this clone: No antigen is known for it.

This receptor was taken from an adult with an advanced solid tumor such as melanoma, head and neck, liver or kidney cancer. Sequenced material: CD4+ or CD8+ T cells sorted from blood, taken in a trial of the OX40 agonist ivuxolimab. The chain links TRBV19 to TRBJ1-4; D might be TRBD1 (6 bases). Here the CDR3 DNA reads TGTGCCAGTAGGCCTCTTACAGGGTATAATGAAAAACTGTTTTTT. As protein: CASRPLTGYNEKLFF.